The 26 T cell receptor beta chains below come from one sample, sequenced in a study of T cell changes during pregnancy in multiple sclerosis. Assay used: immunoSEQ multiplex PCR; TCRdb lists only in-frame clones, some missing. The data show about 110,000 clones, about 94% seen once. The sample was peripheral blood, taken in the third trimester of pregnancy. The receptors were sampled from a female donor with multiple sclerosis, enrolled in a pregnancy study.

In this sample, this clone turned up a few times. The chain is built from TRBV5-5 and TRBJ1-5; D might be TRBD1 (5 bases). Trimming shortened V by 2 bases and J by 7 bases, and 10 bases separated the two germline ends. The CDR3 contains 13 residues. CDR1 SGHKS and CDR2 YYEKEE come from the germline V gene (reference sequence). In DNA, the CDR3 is TGTGCCAGCAGCTTAGTGTGGGGCCAGCCCCAGCATTTT. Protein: CASSLVWGQPQHF.

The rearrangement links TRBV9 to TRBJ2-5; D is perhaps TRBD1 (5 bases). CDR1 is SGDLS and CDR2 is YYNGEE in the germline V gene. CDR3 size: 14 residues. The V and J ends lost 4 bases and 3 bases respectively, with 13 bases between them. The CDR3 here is CASSKEQGEETQYF. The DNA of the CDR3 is TGTGCCAGCAGCAAGGAGCAGGGCGAAGAGACCCAGTACTTC.

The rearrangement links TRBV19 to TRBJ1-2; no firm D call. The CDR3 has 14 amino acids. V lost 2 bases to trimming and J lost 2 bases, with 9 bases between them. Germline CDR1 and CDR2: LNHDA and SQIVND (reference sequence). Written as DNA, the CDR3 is TGTGCCAGTAGTATAAGTCCGGGGAACTATGGCTACACCTTC. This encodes CASSISPGNYGYTF.

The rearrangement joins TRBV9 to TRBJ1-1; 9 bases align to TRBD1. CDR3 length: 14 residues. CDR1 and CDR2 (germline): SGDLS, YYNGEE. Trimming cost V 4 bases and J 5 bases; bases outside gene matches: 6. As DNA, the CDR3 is TGTGCCAGCAGCCCCGGGACAGGGCCAACTGAAGCTTTCTTT. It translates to CASSPGTGPTEAFF.

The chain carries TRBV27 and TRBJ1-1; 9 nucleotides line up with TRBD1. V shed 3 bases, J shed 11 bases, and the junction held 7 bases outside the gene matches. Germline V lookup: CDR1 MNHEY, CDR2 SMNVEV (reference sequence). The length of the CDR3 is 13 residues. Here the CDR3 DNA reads TGTGCCAGCAGTTTCACAGGGGGCTGGGAGGCTTTCTTT. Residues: CASSFTGGWEAFF.

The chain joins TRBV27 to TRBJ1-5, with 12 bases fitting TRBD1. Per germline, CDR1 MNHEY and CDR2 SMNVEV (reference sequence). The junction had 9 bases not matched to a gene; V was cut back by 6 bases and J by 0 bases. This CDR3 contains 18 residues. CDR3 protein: CASRTGTGGSYSNQPQHF. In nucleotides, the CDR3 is TGTGCCAGCAGGACCGGGACAGGGGGCTCTTATAGCAATCAGCCCCAGCATTTT.

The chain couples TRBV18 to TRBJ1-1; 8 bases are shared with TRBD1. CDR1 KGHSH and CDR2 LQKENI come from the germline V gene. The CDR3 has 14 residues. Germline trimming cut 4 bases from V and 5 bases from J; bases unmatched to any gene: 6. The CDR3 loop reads CASSLTGGGTEAFF. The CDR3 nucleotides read TGTGCCAGCTCACTTACAGGGGGAGGTACTGAAGCTTTCTTT.

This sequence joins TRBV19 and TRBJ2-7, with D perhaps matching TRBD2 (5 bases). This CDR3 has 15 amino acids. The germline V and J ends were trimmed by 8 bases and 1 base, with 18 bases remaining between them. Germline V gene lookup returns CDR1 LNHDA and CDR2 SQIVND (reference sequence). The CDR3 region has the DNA TGTGCCAGTTCCCGAGGGTTGGGGTTTTCCTACGAGCAGTACTTC. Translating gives CASSRGLGFSYEQYF.

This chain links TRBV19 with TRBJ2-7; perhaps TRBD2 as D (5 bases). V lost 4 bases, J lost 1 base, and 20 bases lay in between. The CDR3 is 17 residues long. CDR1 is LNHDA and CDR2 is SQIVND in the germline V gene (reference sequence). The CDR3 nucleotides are TGTGCCAGTAGTAACAGCCGTGGGAGCGAAATGTCCTACGAGCAGTACTTC. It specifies CASSNSRGSEMSYEQYF.

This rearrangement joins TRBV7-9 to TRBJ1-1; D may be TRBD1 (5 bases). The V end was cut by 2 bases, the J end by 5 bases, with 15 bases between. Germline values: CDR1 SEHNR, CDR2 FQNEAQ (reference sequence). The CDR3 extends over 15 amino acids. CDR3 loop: CASSLLPSGKTEAFF. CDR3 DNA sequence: TGTGCCAGCAGCTTACTCCCCTCAGGGAAGACTGAAGCTTTCTTT.

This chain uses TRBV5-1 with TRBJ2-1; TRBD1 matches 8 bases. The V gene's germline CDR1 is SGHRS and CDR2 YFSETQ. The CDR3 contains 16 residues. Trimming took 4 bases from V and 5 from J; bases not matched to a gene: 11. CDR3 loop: CASSPRQGSTNNEQFF. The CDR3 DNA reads TGCGCCAGCAGCCCCCGACAGGGGTCAACAAACAATGAGCAGTTCTTC. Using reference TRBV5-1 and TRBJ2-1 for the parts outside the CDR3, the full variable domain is KAGVTQTPRYLIKTRGQQVTLSCSPISGHRSVSWYQQTPGQGLQFLFEYFSETQRNKGNFPGRFSGRQFSNSRSEMNVSTLELGDSALYLCASSPRQGSTNNEQFFGPGTRLTVL.

CDR3 in DNA: TGTGCCAGCAGCCAAATACAGGGGGCTCCTGGAAACACCATATATTTT. It encodes CASSQIQGAPGNTIYF. The chain employs TRBV14 and TRBJ1-3; TRBD1 aligns across 9 bases. Germline lookup yields CDR1 SGHDN and CDR2 FVKESK. CDR3 size: 16 residues. J was trimmed by 2 bases and V by 2 bases; bases with no gene match: 4.

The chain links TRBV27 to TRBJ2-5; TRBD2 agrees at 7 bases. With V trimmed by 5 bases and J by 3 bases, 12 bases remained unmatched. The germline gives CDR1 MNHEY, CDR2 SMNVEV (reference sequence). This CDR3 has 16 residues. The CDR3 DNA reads TGTGCCAGCAGTCACTACCTCTCCAGCGGGGAAGAGACCCAGTACTTC. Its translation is CASSHYLSSGEETQYF.

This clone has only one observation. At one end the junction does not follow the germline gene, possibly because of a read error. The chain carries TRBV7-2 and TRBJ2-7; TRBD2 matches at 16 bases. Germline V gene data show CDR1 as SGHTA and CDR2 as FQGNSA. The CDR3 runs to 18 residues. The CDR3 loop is CASSLTGLAGGPSHEQYF. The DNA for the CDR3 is TGTGCCAGCAGCTTAACGGGACTAGCGGGAGGGCCCTCCCACGAGCAGTACTTC.

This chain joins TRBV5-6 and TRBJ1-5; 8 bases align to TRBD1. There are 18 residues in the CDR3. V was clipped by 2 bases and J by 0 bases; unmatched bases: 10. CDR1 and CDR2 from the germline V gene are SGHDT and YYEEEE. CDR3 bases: TGTGCCAGCAGCTTTTGGATGGGGACAGGTCATAGCAATCAGCCCCAGCATTTT. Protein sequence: CASSFWMGTGHSNQPQHF.

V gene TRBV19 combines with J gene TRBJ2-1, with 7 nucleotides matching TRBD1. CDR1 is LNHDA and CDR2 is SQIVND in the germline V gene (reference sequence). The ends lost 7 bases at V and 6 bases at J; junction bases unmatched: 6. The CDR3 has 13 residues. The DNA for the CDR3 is TGTGCCAGTACACAGGGGTCCCCCAATGAGCAGTTCTTC. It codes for CASTQGSPNEQFF.

CDR3: CASSLARIADTQYF. The DNA for the CDR3 is TGTGCCAGCAGTCTCGCCCGAATAGCAGATACGCAGTATTTT. This sequence joins TRBV6-5 and TRBJ2-3, with D uncertain. The CDR3 totals 14 residues. The germline V gene has CDR1 MNHEY and CDR2 SVGAGI. V was cut by 5 bases and J by 4 bases, with 13 bases left in between.

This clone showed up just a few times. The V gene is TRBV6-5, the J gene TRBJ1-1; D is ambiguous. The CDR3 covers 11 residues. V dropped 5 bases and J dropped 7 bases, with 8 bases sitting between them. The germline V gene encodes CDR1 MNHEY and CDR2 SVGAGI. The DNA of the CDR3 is TGTGCCAGCAGTGTACTTGGTGAAGCTTTCTTT. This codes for CASSVLGEAFF.

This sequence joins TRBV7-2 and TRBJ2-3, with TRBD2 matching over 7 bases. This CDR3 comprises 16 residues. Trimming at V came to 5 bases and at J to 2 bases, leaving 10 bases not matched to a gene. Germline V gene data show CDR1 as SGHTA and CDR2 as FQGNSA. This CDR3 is CASSPYGTTTTDTQYF. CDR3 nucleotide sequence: TGTGCCAGCAGCCCCTATGGGACTACGACCACAGATACGCAGTATTTT.

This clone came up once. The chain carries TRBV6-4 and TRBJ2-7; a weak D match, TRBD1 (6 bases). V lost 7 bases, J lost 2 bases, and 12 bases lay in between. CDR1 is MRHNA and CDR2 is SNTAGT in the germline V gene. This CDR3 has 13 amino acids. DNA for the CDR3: TGTGCCAGCAATACGCCAGGGGCCTACGAGCAGTACTTC. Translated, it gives CASNTPGAYEQYF.

The DNA of the CDR3 is TGTGCCAGCTCCAGACTAGCGGGAGAGACCCAGTACTTC. Its translation is CASSRLAGETQYF. This chain uses TRBV18 with TRBJ2-5, with 10 bases identical to TRBD2. The V and J ends lost 6 bases and 4 bases, in that order; junction bases with no gene match: 2. The CDR3 runs to 13 residues. Germline loops: CDR1 KGHSH, CDR2 LQKENI.

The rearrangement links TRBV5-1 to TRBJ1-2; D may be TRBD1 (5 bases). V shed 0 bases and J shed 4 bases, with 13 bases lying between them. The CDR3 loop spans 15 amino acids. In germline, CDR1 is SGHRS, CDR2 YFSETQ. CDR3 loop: CASSLAGGGSYGYTF. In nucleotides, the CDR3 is TGCGCCAGCAGCTTGGCCGGGGGAGGGAGCTATGGCTACACCTTC.

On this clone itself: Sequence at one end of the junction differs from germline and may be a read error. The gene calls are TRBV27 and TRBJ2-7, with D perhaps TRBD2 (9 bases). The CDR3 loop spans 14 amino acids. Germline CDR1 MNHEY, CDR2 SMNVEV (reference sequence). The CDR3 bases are TGTGCCAGCAGTCGGACAGGGACTAGCTACCAGCAGTACTTC. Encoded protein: CASSRTGTSYQQYF.

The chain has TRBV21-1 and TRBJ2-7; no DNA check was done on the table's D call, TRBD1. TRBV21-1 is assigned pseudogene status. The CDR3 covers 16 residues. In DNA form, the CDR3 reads TGTGCCAGCAGCAAAGTTTCGGCAGGTTTTGGCTACGAGCAGTACTTC. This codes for CASSKVSAGFGYEQYF.

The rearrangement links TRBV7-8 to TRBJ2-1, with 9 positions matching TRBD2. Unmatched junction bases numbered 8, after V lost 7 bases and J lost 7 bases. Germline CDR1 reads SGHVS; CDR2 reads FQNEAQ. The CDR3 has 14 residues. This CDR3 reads CASIPRGGGNEQFF. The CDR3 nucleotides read TGTGCCAGCATTCCGCGGGGGGGTGGGAATGAGCAGTTCTTC.

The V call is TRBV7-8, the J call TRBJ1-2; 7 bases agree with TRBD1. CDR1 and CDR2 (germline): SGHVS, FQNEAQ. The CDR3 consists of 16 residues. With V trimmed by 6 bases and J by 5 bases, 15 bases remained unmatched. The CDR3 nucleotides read TGTGCCAGCAGTCTATCCCCAGGGGGATTAGAGTATGGCTACACCTTC. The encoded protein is CASSLSPGGLEYGYTF. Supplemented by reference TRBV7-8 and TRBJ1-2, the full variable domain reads GAGVSQSPRYKVAKRGQDVALRCDPISGHVSLFWYQQALGQGPEFLTYFQNEAQLDKSGLPSDRFFAERPEGSVSTLKIQRTQQEDSAVYLCASSLSPGGLEYGYTFGSGTRLTVV.